These 26 T cell receptor beta chains were sequenced from one sample in a study of radiation and T cells in renal cell carcinoma. Time point here: baseline pretreatment blood. Treatment denoted: 15 Gy SBRT to primary tumor, nephrectomy 4 weeks later. Libraries were prepared by immunoSEQ multiplex PCR; TCRdb keeps only in-frame clonotypes and omits some of them. The sample shows 150,000 or so clones, 75% to 90% of them seen only once. Specimen: blood, collected from a patient whose treatment included radiotherapy and nephrectomy. The receptors originated from a woman aged 45-59 years with renal cell carcinoma.

The chain links TRBV10-3 to TRBJ2-1; possible D gene TRBD2, 6 bases. CDR1 ENHRY and CDR2 SYGVKD come from the germline V gene. The CDR3 is 17 residues long. The ends were cut back, 3 bases at V and 0 bases at J, with 15 bases in the middle. In DNA, the CDR3 is TGTGCCATCAGTGACCCCGGACTATCGAGCTCCTACAATGAGCAGTTCTTC. The encoded protein is CAISDPGLSSSYNEQFF.

This rearrangement joins TRBV9 to TRBJ1-6, with TRBD1 matching 9 bases. The V and J ends lost 4 bases and 10 bases, in that order; junction bases with no gene match: 6. This CDR3 is 14 amino acids long. Germline CDR1 is SGDLS and CDR2 is YYNGEE. Here the CDR3 DNA reads TGTGCCAGCAGCATGGGACAGGGTGGCTCACCCCTCCACTTT. Translation gives CASSMGQGGSPLHF. The variable domain in full, completed from reference TRBV9 and TRBJ1-6, reads DSGVTQTPKHLITATGQRVTLRCSPRSGDLSVYWYQQSLDQGLQFLIQYYNGEERAKGNILERFSAQQFPDLHSELNLSSLELGDSALYFCASSMGQGGSPLHFGNGTRLTVT.

V usage is TRBV19 and J usage is TRBJ2-5, with unresolved D. V shed 4 bases and J shed 2 bases, with 2 bases lying between them. Germline CDR1 LNHDA, CDR2 SQIVND (reference sequence). There are 11 residues in the CDR3. DNA for the CDR3: TGTGCCAGTAGTACTCAAGAGACCCAGTACTTC. The encoded protein is CASSTQETQYF.

This rearrangement joins TRBV6-6 to TRBJ2-7; D may be TRBD1 (6 bases). CDR1 and CDR2 from the germline V gene are MNHNY and SVGAGI (reference sequence). The CDR3 contains 13 residues. V shed 2 bases and J shed 3 bases, with 8 bases lying between them. The CDR3 reads CASSYRQDYEQYF. CDR3 nucleotides: TGTGCCAGCAGTTACCGACAGGACTACGAGCAGTACTTC.

This clone was seen just once. This chain links TRBV6-5 with TRBJ1-1, with a tentative D call TRBD1 (6 bases). The CDR3 is 14 residues long. Germline CDR1 and CDR2: MNHEY and SVGAGI. V was shortened by 5 bases and J by 4 bases, with 14 bases between the two germline ends. CDR3 amino acids: CASSSDRMVTEAFF. CDR3 bases: TGTGCCAGCAGTAGTGACAGGATGGTCACTGAAGCTTTCTTT.

This clone was counted a single time. The chain uses TRBV5-1 and TRBJ2-3, with D maybe TRBD1 (5 bases). The CDR3 consists of 14 residues. Germline V CDR1 and CDR2: SGHRS, YFSETQ. The germline V and J ends were trimmed by 0 bases and 3 bases, with 8 bases remaining between them. The CDR3 here is CASSLGQTTDTQYF. The CDR3 DNA follows: TGCGCCAGCAGCTTGGGACAGACTACAGATACGCAGTATTTT. Together with reference TRBV5-1 and TRBJ2-3, the CDR3 gives the full variable domain: KAGVTQTPRYLIKTRGQQVTLSCSPISGHRSVSWYQQTPGQGLQFLFEYFSETQRNKGNFPGRFSGRQFSNSRSEMNVSTLELGDSALYLCASSLGQTTDTQYFGPGTRLTVL.

The genes are TRBV18 and TRBJ1-3; D is uncertain. This CDR3 is built from 15 residues. V was trimmed by 3 bases and J by 6 bases, leaving 15 bases between them. The germline CDR1 and CDR2 sequences are KGHSH and LQKENI. In DNA, the CDR3 is TGTGCCAGCTCACCGTATAGTACTGCGGCAAACACCATATATTTT. Its protein product is CASSPYSTAANTIYF.

The chain has TRBV5-4 and TRBJ2-7, with unresolved D. V was cut by 4 bases and J by 3 bases, with 14 bases left in between. Per germline, CDR1 SGHNT and CDR2 YYREEE (reference sequence). This CDR3 has 14 residues. The CDR3 protein is CASSPGQAYYEQYF. CDR3 DNA sequence: TGTGCCAGCAGCCCCGGGCAGGCCTACTACGAGCAGTACTTC.

The count of this clone is one. J is TRBJ2-2 and V is TRBV10-3, with D possibly called TRBD1 or TRBD2 (6 bases each). The CDR3 runs to 15 residues. V shed 8 bases and J shed 4 bases, with 17 bases lying between them. The germline V gene has CDR1 ENHRY and CDR2 SYGVKD. This CDR3 is CAISFGRGGTGELFF. The CDR3 DNA is TGTGCCATCTCCTTCGGCAGGGGAGGCACCGGGGAGCTGTTTTTT.

The chain links TRBV10-3 to TRBJ2-7; D is tentatively TRBD1 or TRBD2 (5 bases each). The CDR3 has 15 residues. V lost 2 bases to trimming and J lost 3 bases, with 14 bases between them. CDR1 is ENHRY and CDR2 is SYGVKD in the germline V gene. The CDR3 region is CAISEGGSTNYEQYF. The CDR3 DNA follows: TGTGCCATCAGTGAGGGGGGATCAACCAACTACGAGCAGTACTTC.

The chain carries TRBV6-5 and TRBJ2-3, with 7 bases that match TRBD1. Trimming cost V 6 bases and J 3 bases; bases outside gene matches: 6. The V gene's germline CDR1 is MNHEY and CDR2 SVGAGI. This CDR3 is 14 amino acids long. CDR3 in amino acids: CASRRDRRTDTQYF. CDR3 nucleotides: TGTGCCAGCAGGAGGGACAGAAGAACAGATACGCAGTATTTT.

The chain joins TRBV2 to TRBJ1-1; 8 nucleotides match TRBD1. With V trimmed by 6 bases and J by 2 bases, 5 bases remained unmatched. Germline CDR1 and CDR2: SNHLY and FYNNEI. CDR3 length: 14 amino acids. The CDR3 here is CASRQDRANTEAFF. The CDR3 DNA sequence: TGTGCCAGCAGGCAGGACAGGGCAAACACTGAAGCTTTCTTT.

A single count supports this clone. This chain joins TRBV28 and TRBJ1-4, with a weak D call TRBD1 (5 bases). The CDR3 runs 14 residues. V was cut by 6 bases and J by 3 bases, with 11 bases left in between. In germline, CDR1 is MDHEN, CDR2 SYDVKM. CDR3 DNA sequence: TGTGCCAGCAGCCGACGGGGCGCTAATGAAAAACTGTTTTTT. It encodes CASSRRGANEKLFF.

V is TRBV10-1 and J is TRBJ2-3, with D perhaps matching TRBD2 (5 bases). V dropped 9 bases and J dropped 0 bases, with 7 bases sitting between them. CDR1 and CDR2 from the germline V gene are WNHNN and SYGVQD (reference sequence). There are 12 residues in the CDR3. CDR3 loop: CASGLSTDTQYF. In DNA form, the CDR3 reads TGCGCCAGTGGACTGAGCACAGATACGCAGTATTTT.

CDR3 coding DNA: TGCGCCAGCAGCTCTAGCGGGAGAGAAGATACGCAGTATTTT. This codes for CASSSSGREDTQYF. The rearrangement joins TRBV5-1 to TRBJ2-3; 10 bases map to TRBD2. This CDR3 region has 14 residues. The junction had 3 bases not matched to a gene; V was cut back by 3 bases and J by 5 bases. Germline V gene lookup returns CDR1 SGHRS and CDR2 YFSETQ.

The chain uses TRBV5-1 and TRBJ2-2, with 7 nucleotides matching TRBD1. The CDR3 is 16 residues long. Germline V gene lookup returns CDR1 SGHRS and CDR2 YFSETQ. V lost 0 bases to trimming and J lost 4 bases; unmatched junction nucleotides: 6. The chain's CDR3 is CASSLEGGSGTGELFF. CDR3 coding DNA: TGCGCCAGCAGCTTGGAAGGGGGCTCGGGCACCGGGGAGCTGTTTTTT.

The chain combines TRBV4-3 with TRBJ1-1; perhaps TRBD1 as D (5 bases). The CDR3 covers 14 residues. CDR1 is LGHNA, CDR2 YSLEER, per germline. Trimming shortened V by 1 base and J by 7 bases, and 13 bases separated the two germline ends. Written as DNA, the CDR3 is TGCGCCAGCAGCCAAGGATCTGGGACGGATGAAGCTTTCTTT. Its protein is CASSQGSGTDEAFF.

CDR3 DNA: TGTGCCAGCACCCGGACCGCGGTGGGAAATTCACCCCTCCACTTT. Its translation is CASTRTAVGNSPLHF. This chain joins TRBV6-5 and TRBJ1-6, with D hard to call. Trimming removed 7 bases at V and 7 bases at J, with 17 bases between. CDR1 MNHEY and CDR2 SVGAGI come from the germline V gene. This CDR3 region has 15 residues.

This clone has only one observation. The chain has TRBV5-1 and TRBJ2-5, with D possibly matching TRBD1 (5 bases). The germline CDR1 and CDR2 sequences are SGHRS and YFSETQ. Trimming cost V 3 bases and J 1 base, with 7 bases left between them. This CDR3 region has 13 residues. The chain's CDR3 is CASSWTPQETQYF. CDR3 nucleotides: TGCGCCAGCAGCTGGACACCCCAAGAGACCCAGTACTTC. Based on the CDR3 plus reference TRBV5-1 and TRBJ2-5, the full variable domain is KAGVTQTPRYLIKTRGQQVTLSCSPISGHRSVSWYQQTPGQGLQFLFEYFSETQRNKGNFPGRFSGRQFSNSRSEMNVSTLELGDSALYLCASSWTPQETQYFGPGTRLLVL.

DNA of the CDR3: TGTGCCAGCAGTGACTTTGGGACTAGCGGAGCTAGACTAGCCAAAAACATTCAGTACTTC. This translates into CASSDFGTSGARLAKNIQYF. The chain recombines TRBV2 with TRBJ2-4; 11 positions agree with TRBD2. Germline CDR1 SNHLY, CDR2 FYNNEI. After removal of 3 bases from V and 0 bases from J, the junction contained 13 bases not matched to a gene. There are 20 residues in the CDR3.

The rearrangement uses TRBV29-1 and TRBJ2-5, with D maybe TRBD1 (6 bases). Trimming removed 5 bases at V and 5 bases at J, with 12 bases between. The CDR3 consists of 12 residues. Germline values: CDR1 SQVTM, CDR2 ANQGSEA. CDR3 nucleotide sequence: TGCAGCGTTCAGGGGTCGGGCGAGACCCAGTACTTC. Translating it yields CSVQGSGETQYF.

This clone was seen a single time. The chain couples TRBV7-2 to TRBJ2-3, with 11 bases that match TRBD2. Germline V gene sequence: CDR1 SGHTA, CDR2 FQGNSA. The CDR3 contains 19 residues. The junction had 11 bases not matched to a gene; V was cut back by 2 bases and J by 1 base. CDR3 loop: CASSLRLAGGLSRTDTQYF. The CDR3 DNA reads as TGTGCCAGCAGCTTACGGCTAGCGGGAGGCCTGAGCCGCACAGATACGCAGTATTTT.

V usage is TRBV27 and J usage is TRBJ2-7, with TRBD2 matching 7 bases. CDR1 is MNHEY, CDR2 SMNVEV, per germline (reference sequence). The CDR3 runs 13 residues. V dropped 6 bases and J dropped 0; count of bases not matched to a gene: 2. CDR3 sequence reads: CASRASGSYEQYF. As DNA, the CDR3 is TGTGCCAGCAGGGCTAGCGGCTCCTACGAGCAGTACTTC.

This clone was seen a few times. The gene calls are TRBV30 and TRBJ2-6; D ambiguous. The CDR3 runs to 14 residues. With 1 base removed from V and 3 bases from J, the gap between germline ends came to 7 bases. The germline CDR1 and CDR2 sequences are GTSNPN and SVGIG (reference sequence). The chain's CDR3 is CAWSEPFGANVLTF. The DNA for the CDR3 is TGTGCCTGGAGTGAGCCCTTTGGGGCCAACGTCCTGACTTTC.

This clone was observed once. V usage is TRBV6-1 and J usage is TRBJ2-7, with TRBD2 as a possible D gene (6 bases). V was shortened by 8 bases and J by 2 bases, with 13 bases between the two germline ends. This CDR3 has 13 amino acids. Germline V gives CDR1 MNHNS, CDR2 SASEGT. Here the CDR3 reads CASFGTPTYEQYF. The DNA for the CDR3 is TGTGCCAGCTTCGGGACTCCCACCTACGAGCAGTACTTC.

This clone appeared a single time. This chain uses TRBV4-1 with TRBJ2-5, with a weak D call TRBD2 (6 bases). The CDR3 has 14 amino acids. Germline CDR1 is MGHRA and CDR2 is YSYEKL. Deletions cut 4 bases from V and 11 bases from J, with 20 bases between. The CDR3 nucleotides read TGCGCCAGCAGCCCGTTGCGGGGCTCCCTTTCTCAGTACTTC. This translates into CASSPLRGSLSQYF.